Presented here are 30 T cell receptor beta chains from one specimen sequenced in a study of blood T cells in healthy people across ages. Primers used in a second PCR of roughly 6 to 11 cycles were a sample-barcoded 5' primer and a J-beta primer mix. TCRdb used MiXCR to reprocess the 5' RACE reads, holding one entry per CDR3 protein. This sample has around 1,000,000 distinct CDR3 sequences, with approximately 25% found just once. These same data were also listed under a study on T cells of mothers and their children.

The source material was blood. The receptors were gathered from a girl aged 2 to 10 in good health.

The rearrangement uses TRBV20-1 and TRBJ2-5; the match to TRBD2 covers 10 bases. The end of the DNA aligns better with TRBJ2-1, so the J call may be wrong. From germline, CDR1 is DFQATT and CDR2 SNEGSKA (reference sequence). The CDR3 extends over 15 amino acids. CDR3 nucleotide sequence: TGCAGTGCTCGCCCTTTCCTAGCGGGAGTGGGTGAGCAGTTCTTC. This codes for CSARPFLAGVGEQFF.

This chain connects TRBV2 to TRBJ2-3; 8 nucleotides align to TRBD2. V was clipped by 7 bases and J by 3 bases; unmatched bases: 9. The CDR3 extends over 15 amino acids. Germline CDR1 and CDR2: SNHLY and FYNNEI. CDR3: CASTRSGKKTDTQYF. The CDR3 bases are TGTGCCAGCACCCGTAGCGGGAAGAAGACAGATACGCAGTATTTT. Filled out from reference TRBV2 and TRBJ2-3, the complete variable domain reads EPEVTQTPSHQVTQMGQEVILRCVPISNHLYFYWYRQILGQKVEFLVSFYNNEISEKSEIFDDQFSVERPDGSNFTLKIRSTKLEDSAMYFCASTRSGKKTDTQYFGPGTRLTVL.

This chain connects TRBV29-1 to TRBJ2-7, with TRBD1 matching over 8 bases. Germline V gene lookup returns CDR1 SQVTM and CDR2 ANQGSEA. Trimming cost V 6 bases and J 4 bases; bases outside gene matches: 8. The CDR3 has 13 residues. The chain's CDR3 is CSVYLGQGYEQYF. CDR3 DNA sequence: TGCAGCGTCTACCTCGGACAGGGATACGAGCAGTACTTC.

This clonotype occurred a few times. The chain uses TRBV7-3 and TRBJ1-2; D gene ambiguous. There are 13 residues in the CDR3. Germline V gene data show CDR1 as SGHTA and CDR2 as FQGTGA. With 5 bases removed from V and 5 bases from J, the gap between germline ends came to 12 bases. The CDR3 loop reads CASSPHSGYGYTF. The CDR3 nucleotides are TGTGCCAGCAGCCCCCATTCGGGTTATGGCTACACCTTC.

This clonotype has more than one count but fewer than ten. The V and J genes are TRBV25-1 and TRBJ1-1, with TRBD1 identical over 7 bases. V lost 6 bases to trimming and J lost 3 bases; unmatched junction nucleotides: 7. The CDR3 length is 14 residues. From germline, CDR1 is MGHDK and CDR2 SYGVNS. Here the CDR3 reads CASRDDRVDTEAFF. In DNA form, the CDR3 reads TGTGCCAGCAGGGACGACAGGGTCGACACTGAAGCTTTCTTT.

This clonotype came up a few times. The chain joins TRBV7-2 to TRBJ2-5; possibly TRBD1 or TRBD2 for D (5 bases each). The DNA end lines up better with TRBJ2-7; the J call may be wrong. There are 15 residues in the CDR3. The germline gives CDR1 SGHTA, CDR2 FQGNSA. The CDR3 spells CASSAGVWGLYEQYF. The CDR3 region has the DNA TGTGCCAGCAGCGCGGGCGTGTGGGGCCTCTACGAGCAGTACTTC.

This clonotype occurred once. The chain is built from TRBV29-1 and TRBJ2-1, with a weak D call TRBD2 (6 bases). This CDR3 is 10 amino acids long. V was pared by 7 bases and J by 10 bases, with 11 bases between. Per the germline V gene, CDR1 is SQVTM and CDR2 is ANQGSEA. The CDR3 DNA reads as TGCAGCGACGCCACTAGCGAGCAGTTCTTC. Residues: CSDATSEQFF.

This clonotype occurred a few times. The V gene is TRBV7-9, the J gene TRBJ2-7, with 7 bases matching TRBD1. V was clipped by 5 bases and J by 6 bases; unmatched bases: 7. The germline gives CDR1 SEHNR, CDR2 FQNEAQ (reference sequence). The CDR3 spans 13 residues. The CDR3 bases are TGTGCCAGCAGCAGCCGGGACAGCCCCGAGCAGTACTTC. Translated: CASSSRDSPEQYF.

This clonotype has only a few counts. V is TRBV5-1 and J is TRBJ2-2; 12 bases align to TRBD2. This CDR3 is built from 16 residues. The V gene's germline CDR1 is SGHRS and CDR2 YFSETQ. Losses at the gene ends were 2 bases for V and 5 bases for J; bases not matched to a gene: 4. The CDR3 here is CASSFELAGGTGELFF. The CDR3 DNA sequence: TGCGCCAGCAGCTTTGAACTAGCGGGAGGAACCGGGGAGCTGTTTTTT.

The chain uses TRBV29-1 and TRBJ1-2; D ambiguous. This CDR3 has 14 residues. CDR1 is SQVTM and CDR2 is ANQGSEA in the germline V gene. V lost 0 bases and J lost 5, with 13 bases in between. In DNA, the CDR3 is TGCAGCGTTGAAGATAGAGGCAGATCATATGGCTACACCTTC. It is translated as CSVEDRGRSYGYTF.

This clonotype was seen repeatedly, ten times or more. The chain employs TRBV29-1 and TRBJ2-1; D remains ambiguous. Germline CDR1 is SQVTM and CDR2 is ANQGSEA. CDR3 size: 12 residues. Trimming removed 4 bases at V and 2 bases at J, with 6 bases between. The CDR3 region has the DNA TGCAGCGTTGGGGCAGCCTACAATGAGCAGTTCTTC. Translation gives CSVGAAYNEQFF.

This clonotype appeared a few times. This chain connects TRBV7-2 to TRBJ2-5; TRBD1 might be the D (6 bases). V lost 4 bases and J lost 3, with 15 bases in between. This CDR3 is 15 amino acids long. From germline, CDR1 is SGHTA and CDR2 FQGNSA. Here the CDR3 reads CASSWDTSGEETQYF. CDR3 DNA sequence: TGTGCCAGCAGCTGGGACACCTCCGGGGAAGAGACCCAGTACTTC. Based on the CDR3 plus reference TRBV7-2 and TRBJ2-5, the full variable domain is GAGVSQSPSNKVTEKGKDVELRCDPISGHTALYWYRQSLGQGLEFLIYFQGNSAPDKSGLPSDRFSAERTGGSVSTLTIQRTQQEDSAVYLCASSWDTSGEETQYFGPGTRLLVL.

This clonotype has only a few counts. The chain recombines TRBV29-1 with TRBJ2-7, with D possibly matching TRBD1 (6 bases). V lost 7 bases and J 1 base, leaving 11 bases between the germline ends. Germline values: CDR1 SQVTM, CDR2 ANQGSEA. The CDR3 loop spans 12 amino acids. The CDR3 protein is CSAQGNSYEQYF. CDR3 DNA: TGCAGCGCTCAGGGGAATTCCTACGAGCAGTACTTC.

The chain couples TRBV7-9 to TRBJ2-2, with D perhaps TRBD1 (5 bases). V lost 4 bases and J lost 2, with 14 bases in between. CDR3 size: 16 residues. In germline, CDR1 is SEHNR, CDR2 FQNEAQ (reference sequence). The CDR3 nucleotides read TGTGCCAGCAGCTACCAAGGGGCACCCAACACCGGGGAGCTGTTTTTT. This gives the protein CASSYQGAPNTGELFF.

V is TRBV29-1 and J is TRBJ1-2; 9 bases match TRBD1. From germline, CDR1 is SQVTM and CDR2 ANQGSEA. V lost 5 bases, J lost 5 bases, and 12 bases stayed unmatched. The CDR3 is 15 residues long. CDR3 nucleotides: TGCAGCGTTATTGGGGACAGGGAATATCGGTATGGCTACACCTTC. Amino acid sequence: CSVIGDREYRYGYTF. Combining the CDR3 with reference TRBV29-1 and TRBJ1-2 gives the whole variable domain SAVISQKPSRDICQRGTSLTIQCQVDSQVTMMFWYRQQPGQSLTLIATANQGSEATYESGFVIDKFPISRPNLTFSTLTVSNMSPEDSSIYLCSVIGDREYRYGYTFGSGTRLTVV.

This chain links TRBV2 with TRBJ2-6; D ambiguous. Between the trimmed V and J ends, which lost 1 base and 13 bases, there was a span of 5 bases. The CDR3 covers 11 residues. Germline CDR1 and CDR2: SNHLY and FYNNEI. As DNA, the CDR3 is TGTGCCAGCAGTGAAGATCCAGTCCTGACTTTC. Translating it yields CASSEDPVLTF.

The chain uses TRBV12-3 or TRBV12-4 and TRBJ2-2; no clear D. This CDR3 is 13 amino acids long. V shed 7 bases and J shed 1 base, with 7 bases lying between them. The CDR3 is CASKRENTGELFF. In nucleotides, the CDR3 is TGTGCCAGCAAACGAGAGAACACCGGGGAGCTGTTTTTT.

The chain is built from TRBV12-3 or TRBV12-4 and TRBJ2-6, with D perhaps given as TRBD1 or TRBD2 (5 bases each). The CDR3 has 16 residues. V lost 6 bases, J lost 0 bases, and 12 bases lay in between. The CDR3 DNA sequence: TGTGCCAGCAGCCCGGGACGGACCTCTGGGGCCAACGTCCTGACTTTC. Residues: CASSPGRTSGANVLTF.

V gene TRBV5-1 combines with J gene TRBJ2-1, with a possible D match to TRBD1 (6 bases). The CDR3 length is 15 residues. CDR1 is SGHRS, CDR2 YFSETQ, per germline. The V and J ends lost 6 bases and 10 bases respectively, with 23 bases between them. CDR3 amino acids: CASTTSRDNSYEQFF. CDR3 coding DNA: TGCGCCAGCACCACTTCCCGGGACAACTCCTACGAGCAGTTCTTC.

The chain links TRBV24-1 to TRBJ2-2; no reliable D call. Looked up from germline, CDR1 is KGHDR and CDR2 is SFDVKD. This CDR3 has 8 amino acids. Trimming took off 9 bases at V and 8 bases at J, with 0 bases between the two ends. CDR3: CATGELFF. DNA of the CDR3: TGTGCCACCGGGGAGCTGTTTTTT.

This sequence joins TRBV20-1 and TRBJ2-3; 12 positions match TRBD2. Trimming cost V 6 bases and J 2 bases; bases outside gene matches: 6. Germline V gives CDR1 DFQATT, CDR2 SNEGSKA (reference sequence). The CDR3 covers 15 residues. CDR3 nucleotide sequence: TGCAGTGCAACGACTAGCGGGAGAATCACAGATACGCAGTATTTT. Translating it yields CSATTSGRITDTQYF.

The rearrangement uses TRBV9 and TRBJ2-5; D not certain. The germline V gene encodes CDR1 SGDLS and CDR2 YYNGEE. The CDR3 is 16 residues long. V lost 0 bases and J 1 base, leaving 13 bases between the germline ends. The CDR3 protein is CASSVGIDNLQETQYF. DNA for the CDR3: TGTGCCAGCAGCGTAGGTATAGACAACCTCCAAGAGACCCAGTACTTC.

V is TRBV27 and J is TRBJ2-3, with 8 bases fitting TRBD2. The ends lost 6 bases at V and 0 bases at J; junction bases unmatched: 14. The germline V gene encodes CDR1 MNHEY and CDR2 SMNVEV (reference sequence). The CDR3 is made up of 18 amino acids. CDR3 nucleotides: TGTGCCAGCAGGTTGACTAGCGCATCCCCTCCTAGCACAGATACGCAGTATTTT. Translation gives CASRLTSASPPSTDTQYF.

This chain uses TRBV7-9 with TRBJ2-6; D remains ambiguous. V lost 5 bases to trimming and J lost 0 bases, with 11 bases between them. CDR1 is SEHNR, CDR2 FQNEAQ, per germline (reference sequence). This CDR3 has 16 residues. CDR3 protein: CASSRRLPSGANVLTF. In DNA, the CDR3 is TGTGCCAGCAGCCGGAGACTCCCCTCTGGGGCCAACGTCCTGACTTTC.

This clonotype has a handful of counts. V and J are TRBV6-2 or TRBV6-3 and TRBJ2-2, with D uncertain. Germline CDR1 MNHEY, CDR2 SVGEGT. V was trimmed by 6 bases and J by 3 bases, leaving 2 bases between them. The CDR3 is 11 residues long. The DNA for the CDR3 is TGTGCCAGCAGGTACACCGGGGAGCTGTTTTTT. Its protein is CASRYTGELFF.

This clonotype was observed a handful of times. The V gene is TRBV29-1, the J gene TRBJ2-1; D remains ambiguous. Trimming removed 3 bases from V and 6 bases from J, with 18 bases in between. The CDR3 sequence is 15 residues long. Per germline, CDR1 SQVTM and CDR2 ANQGSEA. The CDR3 sequence is CSVEPVRRELNEQFF. The CDR3 DNA is TGCAGCGTTGAGCCGGTCAGACGAGAACTCAATGAGCAGTTCTTC.

This chain uses TRBV7-8 with TRBJ2-3; 8 bases map to TRBD2. Per the germline V gene, CDR1 is SGHVS and CDR2 is FQNEAQ. This CDR3 spans 17 amino acids. Trimming took 5 bases from V and 3 from J; bases not matched to a gene: 13. The CDR3 protein is CASSASRGGGFTDTQYF. The CDR3 coding sequence is TGTGCCAGCAGCGCTTCTCGGGGGGGTGGTTTTACAGATACGCAGTATTTT.

This clonotype occurred a few times. The chain uses TRBV12-3 or TRBV12-4 and TRBJ1-4; perhaps TRBD1 as D (6 bases). V was clipped by 5 bases and J by 8 bases, with 21 bases between them. This CDR3 has 16 amino acids. The CDR3 DNA reads as TGTGCCAGCAGTCCTTCAGGAGGGGGGTCTCCAGAAAAACTGTTTTTT. This gives the protein CASSPSGGGSPEKLFF.

A few counts support this clonotype. CDR3 amino acids: CSVATSGDNEQFF. CDR3 nucleotide sequence: TGCAGCGTCGCGACTAGCGGGGACAATGAGCAGTTCTTC. The rearrangement uses TRBV29-1 and TRBJ2-1, with 11 bases lining up with TRBD2. The trim removed 6 bases at V and 5 bases at J, leaving 3 bases unmatched. Germline V gives CDR1 SQVTM, CDR2 ANQGSEA. The CDR3 sequence is 13 residues long.

In this sample, this clonotype turned up a few times. This rearrangement joins TRBV7-3 to TRBJ1-2; 7 nucleotides line up with TRBD1. With 4 bases clipped from V and 4 bases from J, the junction kept 9 bases outside the gene matches. The CDR3 is 15 residues long. Germline CDR1 reads SGHTA; CDR2 reads FQGTGA. CDR3 loop: CASSSRGGTVYGYTF. The CDR3 DNA is TGTGCCAGCAGCTCCCGGGGTGGGACAGTCTATGGCTACACCTTC.